This T cell receptor (beta chain) came from a study of T cell repertoires in cytomegalovirus infection. TCRdb ran MiXCR on the reads and lists one entry per CDR3 protein. Among about 250,000 distinct CDR3 sequences listed, approximately 15% were seen once. The CDR3 is 15 amino acids. Per germline, CDR1 LGHDT and CDR2 YNNKEL (reference sequence). Trimming shortened V by 0 bases and J by 4 bases, and 10 bases separated the two germline ends. The chain uses TRBV3-1 and TRBJ1-5; no clear D. The sequenced material came from CD8+ T cells from PBMCs. The clonotype originates from a human donor in good health (CMV status not recorded). Some clones in this sample may be carry-over from other donors' samples. The CDR3 sequence is CASSQDVGQNQPQHF. The CDR3 bases are TGTGCCAGCAGCCAAGATGTGGGCCAGAATCAGCCCCAGCATTTT.